This is a list of T cell receptor beta chains from one sample in a study of control samples from healthy donors and cancer patients. Data came from immunoSEQ multiplex PCR; TCRdb stores just in-frame clones and leaves some out. The sample holds around 200,000 clones, approximately 92% seen once. The sequencing sample was made of blood. Receptors originate from a man younger than 35 in good health. The CDR3 runs from the conserved cysteine through the conserved F or W. A D gene is named only where the DNA matches it firmly. Some rows mark clone size as missing; the rest say once, few, many or name a class of expanded clone.

d_call j_call clone_size v_call cdr3_nt cdr3_aa
. TRBJ2-6 . TRBV30 TGTGCCTGGAGCCCTGCGGGCTCTGGGGCCAACGTCCTGACTTTC CAWSPAGSGANVLTF
. TRBJ2-7 . TRBV20-1 TGCAGTGCTAGTTCATTGCAGGGAGGCTACGAGCAGTACTTC CSASSLQGGYEQYF
. TRBJ2-3 . TRBV18 TGTGCCAGCTCACCAACCACAGATACGCAGTATTTT CASSPTTDTQYF
. TRBJ2-2 . TRBV5-1 TGCGCCAGCAGCCTGGAGGGACAGAACACCGGGGAGCTGTTTTTT CASSLEGQNTGELFF
. TRBJ1-1 . TRBV24-1 TGTGCCACCAGTGATCGACAGTACACTGAAGCTTTCTTT CATSDRQYTEAFF
. TRBJ2-7 . TRBV6-4 TGTGCCAGCAAGAGCAGGAGGGATCTTTTCTACGAGCAGTACTTC CASKSRRDLFYEQYF
. TRBJ2-6 . TRBV18 TGTGCCAGCTCACCCGCACAATTAACCTCTGGGGCCAACGTCCTGACTTTC CASSPAQLTSGANVLTF
TRBD1 TRBJ2-3 once TRBV5-4 TGTGCCAGCAGCTTGTCGGGAACAGGGGGCACAGATACGCAGTATTTT CASSLSGTGGTDTQYF
TRBD2 TRBJ2-7 . TRBV19 TGTGCCAGTAGCCTCGCTAGCGGGGGCAGTTACGAGCAGTACTTC CASSLASGGSYEQYF
TRBD1 TRBJ1-2 . TRBV10-3 TGTGCCATCAGTGAATCTACAGGGGATGGCTACACCTTC CAISESTGDGYTF
. TRBJ2-4 . TRBV18 TGTGCCAGCTCACCAAACTCACCAGGCATTCAGTACTTC CASSPNSPGIQYF
. TRBJ2-2 . TRBV5-1 TGCGCCAGCAGCTTGGTAATAAACACCGGGGAGCTGTTTTTT CASSLVINTGELFF
. TRBJ1-4 . TRBV6-5 TGTGCCAGCAGCGGTCGAGGGATTAGTGAAAAACTGTTTTTT CASSGRGISEKLFF
TRBD1 TRBJ2-7 . TRBV24-1 TGTGCCACCAGTGATTCCGGGACAGGGACCTACGAGCAGTACTTC CATSDSGTGTYEQYF
. TRBJ1-1 . TRBV2 TGTGCCAGCGGCCGCGGCACTGAAGCTTTCTTT CASGRGTEAFF
. TRBJ2-1 once TRBV5-1 TGCGCCAGCAGCTTGGTGGGGAGGTCCTACAATGAGCAGTTCTTC CASSLVGRSYNEQFF
TRBD1 TRBJ1-1 . TRBV6-1 TGTGCCAGCAGTGAAGCTAGGGTCAACAGGGGCCAACAAGCTTTCTTT CASSEARVNRGQQAFF
TRBD2 TRBJ2-1 . TRBV6-5 TGTGCCAGCAGTTCGGGAGGTTGGAGTGAGCAGTTCTTC CASSSGGWSEQFF
TRBD1 TRBJ1-1 . TRBV30 TGTGCCTGGAGGACAGGGGCGAGTTATGAAGCTTTCTTT CAWRTGASYEAFF
. TRBJ1-2 . TRBV20-1 TGCAGTGCTAGTAGCGTGGAAACTAACTATGGCTACACCTTC CSASSVETNYGYTF
. TRBJ2-5 . TRBV19 TGTGCCAGTAGCCCCCGAGCCCAAGAGACCCAGTACTTC CASSPRAQETQYF
. TRBJ2-1 . TRBV29-1 TGCAGCGCACCTCGGGACGGGATCTACAATGAGCAGTTCTTC CSAPRDGIYNEQFF
TRBD2 TRBJ2-3 . TRBV5-1 TGCGCCAGCAGCTTAGCGGGACTAGCGGGGCGTACTAGCACAGATACGCAGTATTTT CASSLAGLAGRTSTDTQYF
TRBD2 TRBJ2-3 . TRBV13 TGTGCCAGCAGCCGACCGGGACTAGCGGGCACAGATACGCAGTATTTT CASSRPGLAGTDTQYF
. TRBJ2-2 . TRBV27 TGTGCCAGCCAGGGATCCGGGGAGCTGTTTTTT CASQGSGELFF
. TRBJ2-1 . TRBV29-1 TGCAGCGTTGGGTCAAACGAGCAGTTCTTC CSVGSNEQFF
. TRBJ1-5 once TRBV20-1 TGCAGTACTTGGGATCCCCAGCATTTT CSTWDPQHF
TRBD1 TRBJ2-4 . TRBV30 TGTGCCTGGAGGCCCGGAAGGGACAGGTTTCACTTC CAWRPGRDRFHF